One and the same sample provided the 18 T cell receptor beta chains below, sequenced in a study of T cells after yellow fever vaccination. TCRdb redid the calling of the 5' RACE reads with MiXCR, one entry per CDR3 protein. This sample yields approximately 550,000 distinct CDR3 sequences, of which less than 20% are seen a single time; 14% belongs to the top ten. Sequenced material: PBMCs, taken 15 days after the yellow fever booster vaccination. Every receptor here comes from a man aged 30 to 45 who received the YFV17D yellow fever vaccine.

The CDR3 region has the DNA TGTGCCAGCAGCACAATAGACAGGGGGCCTAACTATGGCTACACCTTC. It yields the protein CASSTIDRGPNYGYTF. The V gene is TRBV9, the J gene TRBJ1-2; 10 nucleotides match TRBD1. The CDR3 sequence is 16 residues long. Germline V gene data show CDR1 as SGDLS and CDR2 as YYNGEE. J gave up 0 bases and V 4 bases, and 6 bases lay outside the gene matches.

This clonotype was recorded at least ten times. This chain connects TRBV28 to TRBJ1-2; D ambiguous. Germline V gene data show CDR1 as MDHEN and CDR2 as SYDVKM. Trimming pared 2 bases from V and 8 bases from J, leaving 15 bases between. The CDR3 covers 14 residues. CDR3 bases: TGTGCCAGCAGTTTAATCAACGAGAGGGAGGGCTACACCTTC. This codes for CASSLINEREGYTF.

The genes are TRBV27 and TRBJ2-2, with D perhaps given as TRBD1 or TRBD2 (5 bases each). This CDR3 comprises 18 residues. V was pared by 6 bases and J by 2 bases, with 22 bases between. The germline gives CDR1 MNHEY, CDR2 SMNVEV (reference sequence). Written as DNA, the CDR3 is TGTGCCAGCAGCAGAAGGGGAGAACCAAACCTCAACACCGGGGAGCTGTTTTTT. Protein sequence: CASSRRGEPNLNTGELFF.

This clonotype has just a few counts. This CDR3 reads CASSFGGLPYEQYF. The CDR3 nucleotides read TGTGCCAGCAGCTTCGGAGGGCTCCCCTACGAGCAGTACTTC. The chain links TRBV7-2 to TRBJ2-7, with D perhaps matching TRBD2 (6 bases). Germline V gives CDR1 SGHTA, CDR2 FQGNSA. This CDR3 is built from 14 residues. V lost 3 bases and J lost 2, with 11 bases in between. Filled out from reference TRBV7-2 and TRBJ2-7, the complete variable domain reads GAGVSQSPSNKVTEKGKDVELRCDPISGHTALYWYRQSLGQGLEFLIYFQGNSAPDKSGLPSDRFSAERTGGSVSTLTIQRTQQEDSAVYLCASSFGGLPYEQYFGPGTRLTVT.

This clonotype was seen more than once but under ten times. This chain connects TRBV21-1 to TRBJ2-1; the table's D call, TRBD2, was not checked against the DNA. TRBV21-1 is labeled a pseudogene. The length of the CDR3 is 16 residues. CDR3 bases: TGTGCCAGCACCCTTAGCGGGAGGGCCGACGGGAATGAGCAGTTCTTC. This sequence encodes CASTLSGRADGNEQFF.

The V call is TRBV7-2, the J call TRBJ2-7, with TRBD2 matching 11 bases. The germline V gene encodes CDR1 SGHTA and CDR2 FQGNSA. J was trimmed by 0 bases and V by 4 bases; bases with no gene match: 5. The CDR3 loop spans 16 amino acids. The CDR3 sequence: CASSSPSGRLSYEQYF. CDR3 DNA sequence: TGTGCCAGCAGCTCCCCTAGCGGGAGGCTCTCCTACGAGCAGTACTTC.

The gene calls are TRBV5-4 and TRBJ2-1; 13 nucleotides line up with TRBD2. The CDR3 contains 17 residues. Germline assignment: CDR1 SGHNT and CDR2 YYREEE (reference sequence). V lost 4 bases to trimming and J lost 3 bases; unmatched junction nucleotides: 7. CDR3 amino acids: CASSRTSGSRVYNEQFF. The DNA for the CDR3 is TGTGCCAGCAGCCGGACTAGCGGGAGCAGGGTCTACAATGAGCAGTTCTTC.

The chain couples TRBV20-1 to TRBJ2-5; 7 bases are shared with TRBD2. CDR1 and CDR2 from the germline V gene are DFQATT and SNEGSKA (reference sequence). The CDR3 contains 12 residues. The ends lost 5 bases at V and 3 bases at J; junction bases unmatched: 3. The CDR3 here is CSAPSGEETQYF. The CDR3, as DNA: TGCAGTGCTCCTAGCGGAGAAGAGACCCAGTACTTC.

This chain uses TRBV6-2 or TRBV6-3 with TRBJ2-5; no reliable D call. This CDR3 has 13 residues. The germline CDR1 and CDR2 sequences are MNHEY and SVGEGT. V lost 8 bases to trimming and J lost 0 bases, with 10 bases between them. Here the CDR3 reads CASGVEYQETQYF. In nucleotides, the CDR3 is TGTGCCAGCGGCGTAGAGTACCAAGAGACCCAGTACTTC.

The chain couples TRBV12-3 or TRBV12-4 to TRBJ2-1, with TRBD2 identical over 9 bases. This CDR3 spans 14 amino acids. J was trimmed by 2 bases and V by 7 bases; bases with no gene match: 3. CDR3 sequence reads: CASTTSGTYNEQFF. CDR3 nucleotide sequence: TGTGCCAGCACGACTAGCGGCACCTACAATGAGCAGTTCTTC.

This clonotype occurred a few times. J is TRBJ2-5 and V is TRBV20-1, with no clear D. Trimming took off 5 bases at V and 2 bases at J, with 9 bases between the two ends. The CDR3 runs 12 residues. CDR1 DFQATT and CDR2 SNEGSKA come from the germline V gene (reference sequence). CDR3 sequence reads: CSAFGSQETQYF. In DNA, the CDR3 is TGCAGTGCTTTCGGCAGTCAAGAGACCCAGTACTTC.

This clonotype has a handful of counts. The chain links TRBV12-3 or TRBV12-4 to TRBJ2-1; D is possibly TRBD2 (5 bases). The CDR3 contains 13 residues. The V gene lost 3 bases and the J gene lost 9 bases, with 12 bases spanning the gap. DNA for the CDR3: TGTGCCAGCAGTTTTGGAACTAGAGGTGAGCAGTTCTTC. Protein: CASSFGTRGEQFF.

The chain links TRBV20-1 to TRBJ2-7; TRBD2 matches 11 bases. The CDR3 length is 14 residues. V shed 6 bases, J shed 1 base, and the junction held 5 bases outside the gene matches. Germline V gives CDR1 DFQATT, CDR2 SNEGSKA (reference sequence). The CDR3 sequence: CSAATSGTSYEQYF. The CDR3 DNA is TGCAGTGCAGCGACTAGCGGGACTTCCTACGAGCAGTACTTC.

The V and J genes are TRBV20-1 and TRBJ2-1; D is unresolved. The CDR3 extends over 13 amino acids. CDR1 and CDR2 (germline): DFQATT, SNEGSKA (reference sequence). V shed 1 base and J shed 4 bases, with 8 bases lying between them. CDR3 protein: CSARGTEYNEQFF. CDR3 nucleotide sequence: TGCAGTGCTAGAGGGACCGAATACAATGAGCAGTTCTTC.

J is TRBJ2-7 and V is TRBV20-1, with 8 positions matching TRBD2. This CDR3 spans 16 amino acids. CDR1 and CDR2 from the germline V gene are DFQATT and SNEGSKA (reference sequence). With 8 bases clipped from V and 6 bases from J, the junction kept 21 bases outside the gene matches. The CDR3 loop reads CSPSGGLMLRALEQYF. The CDR3 bases are TGCAGTCCCAGCGGGGGACTAATGCTACGGGCTCTCGAGCAGTACTTC.

Regarding this clonotype: At one boundary the junction diverges from the germline segment, which might be a read error. The gene calls are TRBV5-5 and TRBJ1-2, with D possibly matching TRBD1 (6 bases). The CDR3 is 13 amino acids. Germline loops: CDR1 SGHKS, CDR2 YYEKEE (reference sequence). The CDR3 DNA follows: TGTGCCATCAGCCCCGGGACAAACTATGGCTACACCTTC. Translating gives CAISPGTNYGYTF.

V usage is TRBV5-1 and J usage is TRBJ2-1; D gene ambiguous. V was pared by 1 base and J by 0 bases, with 8 bases between. CDR3 length equals 15 residues. CDR1 is SGHRS, CDR2 YFSETQ, per germline. The CDR3 loop reads CASSLLRNSYNEQFF. CDR3 nucleotide sequence: TGCGCCAGCAGCTTGTTACGGAACTCCTACAATGAGCAGTTCTTC.

The chain has TRBV4-1 and TRBJ2-7; D assignment may be TRBD1 or TRBD2 (5 bases each). From germline, CDR1 is MGHRA and CDR2 YSYEKL. This CDR3 comprises 15 residues. The ends were cut back, 1 base at V and 8 bases at J, with 18 bases in the middle. The CDR3 spells CASSQVGDGGYKQYF. The CDR3 nucleotides read TGCGCCAGCAGCCAAGTGGGGGACGGTGGATACAAGCAGTACTTC.